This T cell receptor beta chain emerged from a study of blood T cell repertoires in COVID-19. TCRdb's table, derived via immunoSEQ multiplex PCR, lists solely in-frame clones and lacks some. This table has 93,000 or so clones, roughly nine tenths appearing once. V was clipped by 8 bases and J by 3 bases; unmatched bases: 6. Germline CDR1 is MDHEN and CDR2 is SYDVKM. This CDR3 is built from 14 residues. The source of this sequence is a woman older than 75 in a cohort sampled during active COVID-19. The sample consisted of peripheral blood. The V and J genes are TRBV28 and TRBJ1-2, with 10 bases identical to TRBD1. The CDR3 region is CASEGQGYDYGYTF. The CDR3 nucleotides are TGTGCCAGCGAGGGACAGGGGTACGACTATGGCTACACCTTC.